The 28 T cell receptor beta chains in this list originate from one sample, sequenced in a study of human thymus T cells. Measured with immunoSEQ multiplex PCR; TCRdb has only the in-frame clones, and not every one. The sample lists about 60,000 clones; nearly 95% were seen once. Sequencing used blood. These receptors all stem from a boy less than two years old with a congenital heart defect but otherwise immunologically healthy.

J is TRBJ2-7 and V is TRBV15; 13 nucleotides align to TRBD2. CDR1 is LNHNV, CDR2 YYDKDF, per germline (reference sequence). The junction had 6 bases not matched to a gene; V was cut back by 3 bases and J by 7 bases. The CDR3 totals 15 residues. The CDR3 DNA sequence: TGTGCCACCAGCAGTGGGACTAGCGGGATGGGAGAGCAGTACTTC. Its translation is CATSSGTSGMGEQYF.

The genes are TRBV11-2 and TRBJ2-1; tentative D call: TRBD2 (5 bases). This CDR3 has 15 residues. Germline V gene sequence: CDR1 SGHAT, CDR2 FQNNGV. V was clipped by 2 bases and J by 3 bases, with 11 bases between them. The CDR3 is CASSLSGDIYNEQFF. The CDR3 bases are TGTGCCAGCAGCTTAAGCGGAGACATCTACAATGAGCAGTTCTTC.

This chain joins TRBV5-1 and TRBJ2-5; perhaps TRBD2 as D (5 bases). Germline V gene sequence: CDR1 SGHRS, CDR2 YFSETQ. This CDR3 has 17 residues. Trimming removed 1 base at V and 2 bases at J, with 18 bases between. The CDR3 bases are TGCGCCAGCAGCTTGTGGTCGAGTAGCGCGAAACAAGAGACCCAGTACTTC. It encodes CASSLWSSSAKQETQYF.

The V call is TRBV5-1, the J call TRBJ2-7, with 7 bases aligning to TRBD1. CDR1 SGHRS and CDR2 YFSETQ come from the germline V gene. The CDR3 consists of 16 residues. V lost 0 bases and J lost 0; bases outside the gene matches: 6. The chain's CDR3 is CASSLGTGLSSYEQYF. In nucleotides, the CDR3 is TGCGCCAGCAGCTTGGGGACAGGCTTAAGCTCCTACGAGCAGTACTTC.

The sample holds one count of this clone. The CDR3 spells CASSWRGDTQYF. CDR3 in DNA: TGTGCCAGCAGCTGGAGGGGGGATACGCAGTATTTT. The chain is built from TRBV5-4 and TRBJ2-3; D is tentatively TRBD1 or TRBD2 (6 bases each). CDR1 is SGHNT, CDR2 YYREEE, per germline (reference sequence). Trimming stripped 3 bases from V and 6 bases from J, with 8 bases between. The CDR3 sequence is 12 residues long.

The V call is TRBV27, the J call TRBJ1-2; 12 nucleotides match TRBD1. V gave up 6 bases and J gave up 7 bases; unmatched junction bases: 9. This CDR3 comprises 15 residues. Germline CDR1 and CDR2: MNHEY and SMNVEV (reference sequence). CDR3 sequence: CASRPGQGARGGYTF. The CDR3 nucleotides are TGTGCCAGCAGACCGGGACAGGGGGCGAGGGGTGGCTACACCTTC.

V and J are TRBV7-8 and TRBJ1-5, with D perhaps matching TRBD1 (5 bases). Germline V gene data show CDR1 as SGHVS and CDR2 as FQNEAQ. The CDR3 runs to 17 residues. V was pared by 2 bases and J by 5 bases, with 19 bases between. As DNA, the CDR3 is TGTGCCAGCAGCTTATTGAGTGTCAGGGAGAGAGATCAGCCCCAGCATTTT. Its translation is CASSLLSVRERDQPQHF.

A single count supports this clone. V and J are TRBV19 and TRBJ2-2, with D maybe TRBD1 (6 bases). Trimming left V 7 bases short and J 5 bases short, with 11 bases between. Germline CDR1 LNHDA, CDR2 SQIVND (reference sequence). CDR3 length: 13 amino acids. CDR3 loop: CASKRQGTGELFF. Written as DNA, the CDR3 is TGTGCCAGTAAGCGGCAGGGGACCGGGGAGCTGTTTTTT.

CDR3 sequence: CASINRVSPGNTIYF. The DNA of the CDR3 is TGTGCCAGCATCAACAGGGTGTCCCCTGGAAACACCATATATTTT. The V call is TRBV6-6, the J call TRBJ1-3; a possible D gene is TRBD1 (6 bases). Per the germline V gene, CDR1 is MNHNY and CDR2 is SVGAGI (reference sequence). V gave up 7 bases and J gave up 2 bases, with 15 bases separating them. CDR3 length equals 15 residues.

The V gene is TRBV18, the J gene TRBJ2-2; 9 bases map to TRBD2. Germline loops: CDR1 KGHSH, CDR2 LQKENI. The CDR3 is 15 amino acids. V trimming: 0 bases; J trimming: 6 bases; junction bases outside the gene matches: 2. DNA of the CDR3: TGTGCCAGCTCACCACCGGCGGGAGGGCCCGGGGAGCTGTTTTTT. This codes for CASSPPAGGPGELFF.

The chain employs TRBV5-3 and TRBJ1-1; D may be TRBD1 (5 bases). TRBV5-3 is an open reading frame whose function is uncertain. There are 13 residues in the CDR3. The ends were cut back, 2 bases at V and 10 bases at J, with 15 bases in the middle. The CDR3, as DNA: TGTGCCAGAAGCTTACGACAGTCCGGGGGAGCTTTCTTT. Translating gives CARSLRQSGGAFF.

The V and J genes are TRBV28 and TRBJ2-1; a weak D match, TRBD2 (6 bases). CDR3 length: 16 residues. Germline lookup yields CDR1 MDHEN and CDR2 SYDVKM. V lost 6 bases and J 4 bases, leaving 19 bases between the germline ends. The CDR3 DNA reads as TGTGCCAGCAGAAAACGGCGGGATGGGAGGTACAATGAGCAGTTCTTC. It specifies CASRKRRDGRYNEQFF.

This chain links TRBV12-1 with TRBJ1-4; the table's D gene call, TRBD1, was not cross checked with the DNA. TRBV12-1 is flagged as a pseudogene. CDR3 length: 12 amino acids. The DNA of the CDR3 is TGTGCCAGCAAGCAGGGGAATGAAAAACTGTTTTTT. Amino acids: CASKQGNEKLFF.

V is TRBV19 and J is TRBJ2-7; 9 bases match TRBD2. Trimming took 6 bases from V and 7 from J; bases not matched to a gene: 7. CDR3 length: 13 residues. Germline CDR1 reads LNHDA; CDR2 reads SQIVND (reference sequence). The DNA of the CDR3 is TGTGCCAGTAGGCGCGGGGGGGCGGAGGAGCAGTACTTC. Translated, it gives CASRRGGAEEQYF.

V is TRBV11-2 and J is TRBJ1-2, with no clear D. From germline, CDR1 is SGHAT and CDR2 FQNNGV. The V end lost 2 bases, the J end lost 0 bases, and 10 bases lay between the germline ends. CDR3 length equals 15 residues. The CDR3 loop is CASSLTASPNYGYTF. CDR3 in DNA: TGTGCCAGCAGCTTAACGGCAAGTCCTAACTATGGCTACACCTTC.

Only a few counts were recorded for this clone. The chain recombines TRBV30 with TRBJ1-6; 8 bases are a match to TRBD1. The V and J ends lost 0 bases and 9 bases, in that order; junction bases with no gene match: 7. The CDR3 has 15 residues. The germline V gene has CDR1 GTSNPN and CDR2 SVGIG (reference sequence). The CDR3 is CAWSVGGQGASPLHF. CDR3 bases: TGTGCCTGGAGTGTAGGCGGGCAGGGGGCTTCACCCCTCCACTTT. Full variable domain (outside the CDR3, taken from reference TRBV30 and TRBJ1-6): SQTIHQWPATLVQPVGSPLSLECTVEGTSNPNLYWYRQAAGRGLQLLFYSVGIGQISSEVPQNLSASRPQDRQFILSSKKLLLSDSGFYLCAWSVGGQGASPLHFGNGTRLTVT.

This clone was counted once. CDR3 sequence: CASSLTGTGGGEAFF. CDR3 nucleotides: TGCGCCAGCAGCTTGACCGGGACAGGGGGCGGTGAAGCTTTCTTT. The gene calls are TRBV5-1 and TRBJ1-1, with 12 positions matching TRBD1. The CDR3 covers 15 residues. V was clipped by 1 base and J by 7 bases; unmatched bases: 5. Germline values: CDR1 SGHRS, CDR2 YFSETQ.

The chain has TRBV6-5 and TRBJ2-2; the D is unclear. V lost 2 bases and J 4 bases, leaving 11 bases between the germline ends. Germline lookup yields CDR1 MNHEY and CDR2 SVGAGI. The CDR3 consists of 15 residues. The CDR3 nucleotides read TGTGCCAGCAGTTACCAAATACAAAGCACCGGGGAGCTGTTTTTT. This encodes CASSYQIQSTGELFF.

The chain uses TRBV5-1 and TRBJ2-1; tentatively, D is TRBD1 (6 bases). V was pared by 3 bases and J by 7 bases, with 8 bases between. The germline CDR1 and CDR2 sequences are SGHRS and YFSETQ. This CDR3 spans 12 amino acids. The DNA for the CDR3 is TGCGCCAGCAGCTCCCAGGGGAATGAGCAGTTCTTC. This gives the protein CASSSQGNEQFF.

V gene TRBV5-1 combines with J gene TRBJ2-2; TRBD2 is a possible D gene (5 bases). This CDR3 comprises 13 residues. V was pared by 2 bases and J by 5 bases, with 7 bases between. Germline CDR1 and CDR2: SGHRS and YFSETQ. CDR3 sequence (DNA): TGCGCCAGCAGCTTCTGGGAGACCGGGGAGCTGTTTTTT. As protein: CASSFWETGELFF.

This clone has just one count. The V and J genes are TRBV18 and TRBJ1-3, with D unresolved. Looked up from germline, CDR1 is KGHSH and CDR2 is LQKENI. The CDR3 runs to 15 residues. Between the trimmed V and J ends, which lost 3 bases and 4 bases, there was a span of 13 bases. The CDR3 coding sequence is TGTGCCAGCTCACCGGGGAGTGCTTCAGGAAACACCATATATTTT. Translating it yields CASSPGSASGNTIYF.

The V and J genes are TRBV28 and TRBJ2-1; D is perhaps TRBD2 (6 bases). The germline CDR1 and CDR2 sequences are MDHEN and SYDVKM. Between the trimmed V and J ends, which lost 4 bases and 0 bases, there was a span of 10 bases. The CDR3 runs 15 residues. The chain's CDR3 is CASSSLASSYNEQFF. As DNA, the CDR3 is TGTGCCAGCAGTTCTCTAGCGAGCTCCTACAATGAGCAGTTCTTC.

The chain couples TRBV6-1 to TRBJ2-7; 9 bases line up with TRBD2. The CDR3 length is 15 residues. Trimming removed 1 base from V and 0 bases from J; junction bases left unmatched: 1. Germline-derived CDR1 and CDR2 are MNHNS and SASEGT. CDR3 bases: TGTGCCAGCAGTGAAGATAGCGGGAGCTCCTACGAGCAGTACTTC. Residues: CASSEDSGSSYEQYF.

This clone came up a few times. CDR3 sequence: CATIYGQPQHF. The CDR3 DNA reads as TGTGCCACCATCTATGGGCAGCCCCAGCATTTT. The rearrangement joins TRBV15 to TRBJ1-5, with D uncertain. Germline V lookup: CDR1 LNHNV, CDR2 YYDKDF (reference sequence). V lost 7 bases and J lost 7, with 8 bases in between. The CDR3 covers 11 residues. The variable domain in full, completed from reference TRBV15 and TRBJ1-5, reads DAMVIQNPRYQVTQFGKPVTLSCSQTLNHNVMYWYQQKSSQAPKLLFHYYDKDFNNEADTPDNFQSRRPNTSFCFLDIRSPGLGDTAMYLCATIYGQPQHFGDGTRLSIL.

The J gene is TRBJ2-1, the V gene TRBV9, with 12 bases matching TRBD2. This CDR3 comprises 19 residues. Trimming cost V 4 bases and J 7 bases; bases outside gene matches: 18. Germline lookup yields CDR1 SGDLS and CDR2 YYNGEE. The DNA of the CDR3 is TGTGCCAGCAGCCCCCGACTAGCGGGAGAGATTGGGGTTTCGAATGAGCAGTTCTTC. It is translated as CASSPRLAGEIGVSNEQFF.

The table lists this clone with a count of one. This CDR3 reads CASSRPASYEQYF. The CDR3 bases are TGTGCCAGCAGCCGCCCAGCCTCCTACGAGCAGTACTTC. V usage is TRBV7-9 and J usage is TRBJ2-7; D is uncertain. Trimming removed 5 bases from V and 0 bases from J, with 8 bases in between. Germline V gene sequence: CDR1 SEHNR, CDR2 FQNEAQ (reference sequence). The CDR3 has 13 residues.

The rearrangement joins TRBV5-4 to TRBJ2-1; D uncertain. Germline V CDR1 and CDR2: SGHNT, YYREEE (reference sequence). This CDR3 has 15 amino acids. Trimming stripped 0 bases from V and 0 bases from J, with 7 bases between. CDR3 DNA: TGTGCCAGCAGCTTGGGAGGTGGCTCCTACAATGAGCAGTTCTTC. Amino acid sequence: CASSLGGGSYNEQFF.

A single count supports this clone. J is TRBJ1-2 and V is TRBV11-2; D gene unclear. This CDR3 comprises 14 residues. Trimming cost V 0 bases and J 3 bases, with 8 bases left between them. The V gene's germline CDR1 is SGHAT and CDR2 FQNNGV. The CDR3 reads CASSLDSDYYGYTF. CDR3 DNA sequence: TGTGCCAGCAGCTTAGACTCAGATTACTATGGCTACACCTTC.